The entry that follows covers one T cell receptor beta chain sequence. Its antigen is as yet unknown. This donor's file did not include a recorded CMV serostatus. This entry is derived from a study of cytomegalovirus exposure and HLA in healthy donors. Study at large: Of some 400 genotyped donors, more than 65% grouped in the Caucasian-associated ancestry cluster.

Study results and caveats: A cluster of highly shared sequence variants was likely a sequencing artifact.

Primers: 60 Vbeta forward and 13 Jbeta reverse. Only in-frame clones appear in the TCRdb table, and some are missing; sequencing was by immunoSEQ multiplex PCR. This table has 200,000 to 250,000 clones, approximately 81% appearing once. V was shortened by 4 bases and J by 1 base, with 14 bases between the two germline ends. Germline V gene sequence: CDR1 SQVTM, CDR2 ANQGSEA. The CDR3 sequence is 14 residues long. Sample: PBMCs. The chain uses TRBV29-1 and TRBJ2-7; D is perhaps TRBD2 (6 bases). This clonotype originated in a human donor in good health. CDR3 DNA sequence: TGCAGCGTTGGTAGGCGGGGCAGATCCTACGAGCAGTACTTC. This translates into CSVGRRGRSYEQYF.